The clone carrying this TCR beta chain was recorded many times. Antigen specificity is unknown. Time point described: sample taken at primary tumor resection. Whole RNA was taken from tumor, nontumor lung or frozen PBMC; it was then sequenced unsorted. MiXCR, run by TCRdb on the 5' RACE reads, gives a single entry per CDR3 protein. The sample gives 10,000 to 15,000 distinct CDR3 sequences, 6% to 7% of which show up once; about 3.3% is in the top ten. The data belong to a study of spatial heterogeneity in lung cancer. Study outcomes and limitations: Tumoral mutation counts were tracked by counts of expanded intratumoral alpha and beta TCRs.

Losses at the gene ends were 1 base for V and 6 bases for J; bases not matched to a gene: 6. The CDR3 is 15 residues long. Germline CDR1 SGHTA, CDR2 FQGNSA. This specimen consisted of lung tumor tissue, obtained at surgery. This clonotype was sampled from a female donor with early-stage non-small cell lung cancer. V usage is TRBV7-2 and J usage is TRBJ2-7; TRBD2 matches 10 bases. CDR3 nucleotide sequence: TGTGCCAGCAGCTTAGGTCTAGCGGGAGAGGGCGAGCAGTACTTC. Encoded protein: CASSLGLAGEGEQYF.